Listed here is a single TCR beta chain. Its antigen is currently unknown. This sample is part of a study of OX40 agonist ivuxolimab in advanced cancers. Study at large: Of mixed ages from roughly 23 to 85 and averaging approximately 60 years, the group was more than 65% male.

V lost 3 bases, J lost 2 bases, and 11 bases lay in between. The CDR3 sequence is 14 residues long. Germline CDR1 reads MGHRA; CDR2 reads YSYEKL. Study-level findings and limits: With doses of 0.1 to 3.0 mg/kg, CD4+ and CD8+ blood T cells had undergone clonal expansion by week 6. CD8+ T cells showed, on average, more clonal expansion than CD4+ cells.

TCRdb's copy holds only in-frame clones and misses some; the assay was immunoSEQ multiplex PCR. The repertoire holds tens of thousands of clones, with roughly 92% as singletons. The rearrangement joins TRBV4-1 to TRBJ2-7, with D maybe TRBD2 (5 bases). The receptor's source is an adult with an advanced solid tumor such as melanoma, head and neck, liver or kidney cancer. The sequencing here drew on CD4+ or CD8+ T cells sorted from blood, taken in a trial of the OX40 agonist ivuxolimab. CDR3 nucleotides: TGCGCCAGCAGCCAGGGTTGGGGAGCCTACGAGCAGTACTTC. Amino acid sequence: CASSQGWGAYEQYF.